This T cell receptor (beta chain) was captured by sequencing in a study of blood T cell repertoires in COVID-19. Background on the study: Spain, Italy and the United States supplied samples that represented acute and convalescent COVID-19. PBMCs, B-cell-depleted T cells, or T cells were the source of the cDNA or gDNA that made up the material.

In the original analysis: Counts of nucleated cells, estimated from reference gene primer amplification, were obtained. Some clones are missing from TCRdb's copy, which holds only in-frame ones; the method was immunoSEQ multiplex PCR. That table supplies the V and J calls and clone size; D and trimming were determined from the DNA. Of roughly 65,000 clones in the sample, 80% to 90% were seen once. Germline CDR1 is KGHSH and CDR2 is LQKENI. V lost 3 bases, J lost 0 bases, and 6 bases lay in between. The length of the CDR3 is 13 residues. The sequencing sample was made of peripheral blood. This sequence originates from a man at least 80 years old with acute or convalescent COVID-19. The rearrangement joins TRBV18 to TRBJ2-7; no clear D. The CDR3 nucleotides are TGTGCCAGCTCACCTCGACACTCCTACGAGCAGTACTTC. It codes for CASSPRHSYEQYF.